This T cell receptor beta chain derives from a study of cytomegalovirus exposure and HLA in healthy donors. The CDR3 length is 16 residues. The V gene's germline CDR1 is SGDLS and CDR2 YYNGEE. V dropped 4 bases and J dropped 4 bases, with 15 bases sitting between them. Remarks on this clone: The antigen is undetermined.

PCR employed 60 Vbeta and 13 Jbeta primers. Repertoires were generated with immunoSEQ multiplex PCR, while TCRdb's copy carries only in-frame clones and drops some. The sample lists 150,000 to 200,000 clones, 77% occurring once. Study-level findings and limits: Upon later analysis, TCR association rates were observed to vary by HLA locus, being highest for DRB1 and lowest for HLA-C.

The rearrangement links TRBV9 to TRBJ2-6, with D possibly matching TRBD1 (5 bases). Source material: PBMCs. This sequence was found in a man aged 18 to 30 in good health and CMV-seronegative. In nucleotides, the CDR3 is TGTGCCAGCAGCCTCCTAAGGGGATCGGGGGCCAACGTCCTGACTTTC. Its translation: CASSLLRGSGANVLTF.